This T cell receptor (beta chain) appears in the sequencing data of a study of shared clonotypes between healthy human individuals. Study-wide results and caveats: Clonotype sharing among donors, it was expected, would be affected by sequencing depth.

The CDR3 spans 15 residues. Germline loops: CDR1 SNHLY, CDR2 FYNNEI. Trimming at V came to 6 bases and at J to 1 base, leaving 3 bases not matched to a gene. A remark on this clone: The antigen remains unidentified.

The donors were adults (healthy and HIV-negative) with no recent acute infections or vaccinations. Repertoires were generated with immunoSEQ multiplex PCR, while TCRdb's copy carries only in-frame clones and drops some. Seen here are 400,000 to 500,000 clones, 70% to 80% observed once, and the top ten hold about an eighth. The chain uses TRBV2 and TRBJ2-7; TRBD2 aligns across 13 bases. The receptor was derived from a woman aged 40 to 55 in good health. Some clones in this sample may be carry-over from other donors' samples. Sequencing was done on a sample of PBMCs. As DNA, the CDR3 is TGTGCCAGCAGAGCGGGACTAGCGGGATCCTACGAGCAGTACTTC. Translated: CASRAGLAGSYEQYF. The variable domain in full, completed from reference TRBV2 and TRBJ2-7, reads EPEVTQTPSHQVTQMGQEVILRCVPISNHLYFYWYRQILGQKVEFLVSFYNNEISEKSEIFDDQFSVERPDGSNFTLKIRSTKLEDSAMYFCASRAGLAGSYEQYFGPGTRLTVT.